The 3 T cell receptor beta chains given below trace back to one sample, sequenced in a study of T cells in localized non-small cell lung cancer. Profiled with immunoSEQ multiplex PCR; TCRdb holds only in-frame clones, not every one. Here the sample spans 2,500 or so clones, around 27% being singletons. The material sequenced was lung tumor tissue, taken before any cancer treatment. All receptors come from a female donor of 60 years or more with stage I lung adenocarcinoma.

This clone was counted a few times. The read ends 1 residue early relative to the CDR3; the germline J gene fills the gap. J is TRBJ2-7 and V is TRBV10-3; no definite D call. This CDR3 has 17 residues. The V end was cut by 0 bases, the J end by 3 bases, with 18 bases between. Per germline, CDR1 ENHRY and CDR2 SYGVKD. The sequenced CDR3 bases are TGTGCCATCAGTGAGTCGGTGAGCCAATCCTACGACTACGAGCAGTAC. Translating gives CAISESVSQSYDYEQY. The full CDR3 protein reads CAISESVSQSYDYEQYF.

This clone was counted only a few times. The V gene is TRBV6-1, the J gene TRBJ2-1; TRBD2 is a possible D gene (5 bases). CDR1 MNHNS and CDR2 SASEGT come from the germline V gene. Deletions cut 1 base from V and 5 bases from J, with 6 bases between. This CDR3 is 13 amino acids long. CDR3 protein: CASSEGTHNEQFF. CDR3 nucleotide sequence: TGTGCCAGCAGTGAAGGGACTCACAATGAGCAGTTCTTC.

V is TRBV19 and J is TRBJ2-1; D is possibly TRBD1 or TRBD2 (5 bases each). CDR1 and CDR2 from the germline V gene are LNHDA and SQIVND (reference sequence). V was shortened by 3 bases and J by 5 bases, with 17 bases between the two germline ends. This CDR3 contains 16 residues. CDR3 sequence reads: CASSILPGPGDNEQFF. The CDR3, as DNA: TGTGCCAGTAGTATTCTCCCGGGACCCGGGGACAATGAGCAGTTCTTC.